The T cell receptor (beta chain) described here comes from a study of cytomegalovirus exposure and HLA in healthy donors. Study-level findings and limits: Cytomegalovirus association was assigned to 170 or so TCR beta chains. Among the CMV-associated chains, three were confirmed in vitro as specific for CMV antigens. Diagnosis of cytomegalovirus status made by the classifier reportedly showed high specificity and sensitivity.

While the first cohort had around 700 subjects, the donors belonged to the separate validation cohort of 100 to 150 subjects. Concerning this clone itself: Its antigen is undetermined.

Germline assignment: CDR1 ENHRY and CDR2 SYGVKD. The germline V and J ends were trimmed by 4 bases and 4 bases, with 11 bases remaining between them. This CDR3 has 13 amino acids. Profiling relied on immunoSEQ multiplex PCR, and the TCRdb table lists in-frame clones only, not all of them. The sample consists of hundreds of thousands of clones, approximately 88% of them appearing once. Sequencing used PBMCs. The receptor was derived from a woman aged 25 to 39 in good health and CMV-seropositive. The chain links TRBV10-3 to TRBJ2-7; D unclear. The CDR3 spells CAISGDSRYEQYF. In nucleotides, the CDR3 is TGTGCCATCAGTGGGGATTCTAGATACGAGCAGTACTTC.